This T cell receptor beta chain appears in the sequencing data of a study of blood T cell repertoires in COVID-19 (dated by TCRdb to 2018 to 2020). Some background on the complete study: Samples covering the acute and convalescent phases of COVID-19 were provided by collaborators in the United States, Italy and Spain. The material from the prospective study consisted of cDNA or gDNA derived from T cells, B-cell-depleted T cells, or PBMCs. Subjects who had been exposed to COVID-19, were actively infected with it, or had recovered from it provided the deeply sampled blood TCRbeta repertoires that made up the dataset. The repertoires were released in a freely available public database intended as a resource for research on the immune response to SARS-CoV-2. Samples came from the ongoing ImmuneRACE study (first 160 participants) plus 1,254 subjects from 6 global collaborators. The sample metadata nearly always contained a de-identified subject ID, COVID-19 status, age in years and sex. HLA class I and class II types, where available, came from metadata supplied by the sample provider rather than from assay-based typing. Overall study results and their limits: The quantity of clinical and demographic metadata differed by source and by participant and was supplied without curation.

This clone was detected once. Its cognate antigen has yet to be identified. No base-level quality is on record; no much larger clone is a single base apart. The immunoSEQ Assay, a bias-controlled multiplex PCR, was used to amplify TCRbeta CDR3 regions from genomic DNA. The paper's processing steps were these. The number of nucleated cells in each sample was estimated by amplification of reference gene primers within the assay. Sequence reads were collapsed and filtered to measure the absolute abundance of every unique TCRbeta CDR3 rearrangement. For each sample, productive Simpson clonality was calculated as the square root of Simpson's diversity index across productive rearrangements. TCRdb re-hosts the immuneACCESS table, in-frame sequences only. Its copies lack some clones; in the studies checked, an unresolved V gene accounts for under half of them, and the cause for the rest is not known. The V and J calls and the clone size are those of that table, but D and trimming were determined from the DNA. For this sample there are tens of thousands of clones; roughly 83% appear just once. Together, the top ten hold roughly 10% of the sample.

At one collaborating source in Seattle, patients were enrolled during active infection and were followed longitudinally through the course of disease. The collaborating institutions used their own protocols to collect whole blood in K2EDTA tubes. For TCRbeta analysis, collaborator samples were shipped as frozen whole blood, as isolated PBMCs, or as DNA extracted from either sample type. V and J lose 1 base and 7 bases, and a span of 11 bases separates them. Per the germline V gene, SGHVS is the CDR1 and FQNEAQ is the CDR2. Inclusive of the bounding cysteine and phenylalanine, the CDR3 is 15 residues long. The only DNA kept is the CDR3, 45 bases in frame from the first base.

The sample taken for sequencing was peripheral blood. Recombination linked TRBV7-8 to TRBJ1-6; no D gene is confidently identified. The source of this sequence is a man over 45 with COVID-19, enrolled during active disease. The DNA sequence reads TGTGCCAGCAGCTTAGTCGAGACCGGGAATTCACCCCTCCACTTT. The encoded protein is CASSLVETGNSPLHF.